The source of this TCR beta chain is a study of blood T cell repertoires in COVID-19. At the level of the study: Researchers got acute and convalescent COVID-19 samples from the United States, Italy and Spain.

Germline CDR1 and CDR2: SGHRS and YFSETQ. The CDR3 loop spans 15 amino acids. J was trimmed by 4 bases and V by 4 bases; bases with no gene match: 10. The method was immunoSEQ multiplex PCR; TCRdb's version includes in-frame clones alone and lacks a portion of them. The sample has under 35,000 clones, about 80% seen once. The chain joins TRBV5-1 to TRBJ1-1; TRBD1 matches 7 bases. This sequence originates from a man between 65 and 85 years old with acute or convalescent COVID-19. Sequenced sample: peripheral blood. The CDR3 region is CASSETGRRSTEAFF. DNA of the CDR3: TGCGCCAGCAGCGAGACAGGGCGGCGTAGCACTGAAGCTTTCTTT. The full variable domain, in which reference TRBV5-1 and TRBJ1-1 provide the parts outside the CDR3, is KAGVTQTPRYLIKTRGQQVTLSCSPISGHRSVSWYQQTPGQGLQFLFEYFSETQRNKGNFPGRFSGRQFSNSRSEMNVSTLELGDSALYLCASSETGRRSTEAFFGQGTRLTVV.